Presented here are 2 T cell receptor beta chains from one specimen sequenced in a study of CD8 T cells in Susac syndrome (dated by TCRdb to about 2019). Libraries were prepared through the immunoSEQ multiplex PCR assay. RNA was extracted with the RNeasy kit and roughly 0.45 to 1 ug was reverse transcribed using random hexamers. TCRdb took the public reads, trimmed them with fastp at Q25, ran MiXCR for clone calling and kept in-frame beta chains. Here each entry gathers all rows of one CDR3 protein and keeps the most common genes and DNA. Within this sample are 150,000 to 200,000 distinct CDR3 sequences, with approximately 94% of them counted one time only. The ten largest clones represent approximately 0.094% of the sample. The sequencing sample was made of CD4+ T cells from PBMCs. The receptors stem from a human donor with multiple sclerosis.

The table lists this clonotype with a few counts. This chain joins TRBV6-1 and TRBJ2-5; TRBD2 matches 13 bases. The CDR3 covers 15 residues. Germline loops: CDR1 MNHNS, CDR2 SASEGT. V trimming: 4 bases; J trimming: 2 bases; junction bases outside the gene matches: 1. The CDR3 protein is CASSGGLAGQETQYF. For the CDR3, the DNA is TGTGCCAGCAGTGGGGGACTAGCGGGACAAGAGACCCAGTACTTC.

The V gene is TRBV5-1, the J gene TRBJ2-6; 7 bases match TRBD1. This CDR3 is 17 amino acids long. The J segment lost 4 bases and the V segment lost 0 bases, leaving 7 bases of the junction unmatched. Per germline, CDR1 SGHRS and CDR2 YFSETQ. The CDR3 sequence: CASSLGDRTAGANVLTF. DNA of the CDR3: TGCGCCAGCAGCTTGGGGGACAGAACGGCCGGGGCCAACGTCCTGACTTTC.